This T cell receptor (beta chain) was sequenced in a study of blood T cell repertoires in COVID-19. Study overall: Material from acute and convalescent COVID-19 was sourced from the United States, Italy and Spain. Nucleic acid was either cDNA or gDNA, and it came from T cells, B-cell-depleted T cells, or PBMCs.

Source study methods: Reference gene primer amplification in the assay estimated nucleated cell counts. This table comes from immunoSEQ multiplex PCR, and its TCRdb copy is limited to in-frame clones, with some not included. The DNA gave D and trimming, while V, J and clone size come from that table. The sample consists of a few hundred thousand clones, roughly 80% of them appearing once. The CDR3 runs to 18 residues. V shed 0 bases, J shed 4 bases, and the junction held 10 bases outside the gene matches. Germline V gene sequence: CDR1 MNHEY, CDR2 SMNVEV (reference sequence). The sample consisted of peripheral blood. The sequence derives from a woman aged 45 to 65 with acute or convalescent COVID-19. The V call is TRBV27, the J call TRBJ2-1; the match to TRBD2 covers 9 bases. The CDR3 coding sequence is TGTGCCAGCAGTTTATCGAGGGGCGGGGGGGCCATTTACAATGAGCAGTTCTTC. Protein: CASSLSRGGGAIYNEQFF.